This T cell receptor (beta chain) was identified in a study of T cell changes during pregnancy in multiple sclerosis. Libraries were prepared by immunoSEQ multiplex PCR; TCRdb keeps only in-frame clonotypes and omits some of them. The top ten clones hold around 0.84% of a sample with about 94,000 clones, approximately 94% of them seen once. J lost 5 bases, V lost 3 bases, and 4 bases had no gene match. This CDR3 spans 14 amino acids. Per germline, CDR1 MDHEN and CDR2 SYDVKM. This clone was seen once. Sequenced here: peripheral blood, sampled in the third trimester of pregnancy. V gene TRBV28 combines with J gene TRBJ2-1, with TRBD2 matching over 7 bases. This clonotype was sampled from a female donor with multiple sclerosis, enrolled in a pregnancy study. CDR3 region: CASSFERDNNEQFF. The CDR3, as DNA: TGTGCCAGCAGTTTTGAGCGGGATAACAATGAGCAGTTCTTC.